The 9 T cell receptor beta chains given below trace back to one sample, sequenced in a study of human T cells and chemical hapten exposure. TCRdb redid the calling of the RACE reads with MiXCR, one entry per CDR3 protein. The sample records approximately 96,000 distinct CDR3 sequences, about 9.3% being singletons. As to time point: patch test 2, 6 weeks after DPC sensitization. As for treatment: therapeutic diphenylcyclopropenone sensitization with weekly scalp DPC. Sequencing used whole blood, obtained in connection with sensitization to the hapten diphenylcyclopropenone (DPC). The receptors come from a woman aged 35 to 49 with alopecia areata. Some clones in this sample may be carry-over from other donors' samples.

This clonotype was seen a few times. J is TRBJ1-2 and V is TRBV6-2 or TRBV6-3; 8 positions agree with TRBD1. The CDR3 loop spans 15 amino acids. Germline V lookup: CDR1 MNHEY, CDR2 SVGEGT. Germline trimming cut 2 bases from V and 4 bases from J; bases unmatched to any gene: 6. The DNA for the CDR3 is TGTGCCAGCAGTTACGCCAGGGGGCCGGGCTATGGCTACACCTTC. This gives the protein CASSYARGPGYGYTF.

This clonotype came up a few times. V and J are TRBV28 and TRBJ2-6; no reliable D call. The CDR3 is 12 amino acids. V lost 2 bases to trimming and J lost 4 bases, with 0 bases between them. Germline values: CDR1 MDHEN, CDR2 SYDVKM. The CDR3 DNA sequence: TGTGCCAGCAGTTTAGGGGCCAACGTCCTGACTTTC. Protein product: CASSLGANVLTF.

This clonotype is classed as medium-sized. This chain connects TRBV28 to TRBJ2-7; D gene ambiguous. The germline V gene encodes CDR1 MDHEN and CDR2 SYDVKM. The ends were cut back, 5 bases at V and 7 bases at J, with 12 bases in the middle. There are 12 residues in the CDR3. CDR3 in amino acids: CASSRWYEEQYF. CDR3 coding DNA: TGTGCCAGCAGTAGATGGTACGAGGAGCAGTACTTC. Looking up the rest from reference TRBV28 and TRBJ2-7 gives the full variable domain: DVKVTQSSRYLVKRTGEKVFLECVQDMDHENMFWYRQDPGLGLRLIYFSYDVKMKEKGDIPEGYSVSREKKERFSLILESASTNQTSMYLCASSRWYEEQYFGPGTRLTVT.

This clonotype appeared many times. V gene TRBV7-3 combines with J gene TRBJ2-3; D tentatively reads TRBD1 or TRBD2 (6 bases each). Germline-derived CDR1 and CDR2 are SGHTA and FQGTGA. The CDR3 has 17 amino acids. The V end was cut by 1 base, the J end by 0 bases, with 14 bases between. The CDR3 sequence is CASSLMATGASTDTQYF. The CDR3 nucleotides are TGTGCCAGCAGCTTAATGGCGACGGGGGCTAGCACAGATACGCAGTATTTT.

This sequence joins TRBV18 and TRBJ1-5; D is ambiguous. The V end was cut by 2 bases, the J end by 2 bases, with 10 bases between. In germline, CDR1 is KGHSH, CDR2 LQKENI. The CDR3 loop spans 15 amino acids. The CDR3 region is CASSPDRRGNQPQHF. The CDR3 DNA reads as TGTGCCAGCTCACCAGACCGGCGGGGCAATCAGCCCCAGCATTTT.

This clonotype was detected only a few times. This rearrangement joins TRBV28 to TRBJ2-1; 8 positions agree with TRBD2. This CDR3 has 16 amino acids. Looked up from germline, CDR1 is MDHEN and CDR2 is SYDVKM. The J segment lost 3 bases and the V segment lost 4 bases, leaving 8 bases of the junction unmatched. CDR3 coding DNA: TGTGCCAGCAGTTCCCGGGGTAGCGGGGTCTACAATGAGCAGTTCTTC. This encodes CASSSRGSGVYNEQFF.

This rearrangement joins TRBV20-1 to TRBJ2-3, with 12 bases that match TRBD2. The germline gives CDR1 DFQATT, CDR2 SNEGSKA (reference sequence). The CDR3 is 16 residues long. Unmatched junction bases numbered 9, after V lost 4 bases and J lost 4 bases. The CDR3 is CSAKPRLAGEPDTQYF. The DNA of the CDR3 is TGCAGTGCTAAACCCCGACTAGCGGGAGAACCAGATACGCAGTATTTT.

This clonotype appeared a few times. V usage is TRBV28 and J usage is TRBJ2-1; perhaps TRBD2 as D (6 bases). In germline, CDR1 is MDHEN, CDR2 SYDVKM. The CDR3 totals 14 residues. Between the trimmed V and J ends, which lost 4 bases and 6 bases, there was a span of 13 bases. CDR3 DNA sequence: TGTGCCAGCAGTTCCCCGCGCGGGGTCAATGAGCAGTTCTTC. It yields the protein CASSSPRGVNEQFF.

This clonotype was seen only a few times. The gene calls are TRBV6-6 and TRBJ1-1, with no clear D. Germline V lookup: CDR1 MNHNY, CDR2 SVGAGI (reference sequence). The CDR3 length is 12 residues. Trimming removed 3 bases at V and 4 bases at J, with 6 bases between. The CDR3 region is CASSYGVTEAFF. The CDR3 DNA sequence: TGTGCCAGCAGTTATGGCGTCACTGAAGCTTTCTTT.